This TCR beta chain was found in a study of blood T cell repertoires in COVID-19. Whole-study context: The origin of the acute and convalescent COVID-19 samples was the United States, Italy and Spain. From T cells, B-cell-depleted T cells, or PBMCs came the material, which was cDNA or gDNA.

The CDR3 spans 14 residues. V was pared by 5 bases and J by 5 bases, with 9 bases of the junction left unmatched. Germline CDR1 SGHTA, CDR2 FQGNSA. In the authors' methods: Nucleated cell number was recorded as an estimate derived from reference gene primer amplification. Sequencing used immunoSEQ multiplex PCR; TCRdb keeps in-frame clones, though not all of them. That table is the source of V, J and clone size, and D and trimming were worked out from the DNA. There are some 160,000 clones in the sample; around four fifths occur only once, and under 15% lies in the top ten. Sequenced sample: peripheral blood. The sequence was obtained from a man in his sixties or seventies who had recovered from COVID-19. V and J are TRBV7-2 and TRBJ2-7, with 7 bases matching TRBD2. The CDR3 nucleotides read TGTGCCAGCAGCCAAGTTGCGGGAGAAAACGAGCAGTACTTC. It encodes CASSQVAGENEQYF.